This T cell receptor (beta chain) was sequenced in a study of T cell changes during pregnancy in multiple sclerosis. Data came from immunoSEQ multiplex PCR; TCRdb stores just in-frame clones and leaves some out. The top ten clones hold 2% to 2.5% of a sample with roughly 70,000 clones, 75% to 95% of them seen once. The CDR3 has 17 residues. Unmatched junction bases numbered 5, after V lost 0 bases and J lost 2 bases. Germline V gene sequence: CDR1 LNHDA, CDR2 SQIVND (reference sequence). The specimen was peripheral blood, collected in the first trimester of pregnancy. The J gene is TRBJ2-1, the V gene TRBV19; 9 bases map to TRBD1. The TCR sequence derives from a female donor with multiple sclerosis, enrolled in a pregnancy study. The CDR3 loop is CASSIDWGQGAYNEQFF. DNA for the CDR3: TGTGCCAGTAGTATAGATTGGGGACAGGGAGCCTACAATGAGCAGTTCTTC.